The 5 T cell receptor beta chains below come from one sample, sequenced in a study of OX40 agonist ivuxolimab in advanced cancers. Produced via immunoSEQ multiplex PCR; TCRdb's table is partial and in-frame only. The sample yields 55,000 to 75,000 clones, approximately 80% seen once. This material consisted of CD4+ or CD8+ T cells sorted from blood, taken in a trial of the OX40 agonist ivuxolimab. The receptors shown here come from an adult with an advanced solid tumor such as melanoma, head and neck, liver or kidney cancer.

This clone showed up just a few times. The chain links TRBV5-1 to TRBJ1-1; D remains ambiguous. V was trimmed by 4 bases and J by 6 bases, leaving 19 bases between them. This CDR3 region has 15 residues. Germline values: CDR1 SGHRS, CDR2 YFSETQ. The CDR3 DNA sequence: TGCGCCAGCAGCCTGGCGGCCGGGCTCTCCGCTGAAGCTTTCTTT. Its translation: CASSLAAGLSAEAFF.

The gene calls are TRBV9 and TRBJ2-6; D remains unclear. The V end lost 2 bases, the J end lost 5 bases, and 8 bases lay between the germline ends. The CDR3 spans 14 residues. The germline gives CDR1 SGDLS, CDR2 YYNGEE. CDR3 protein: CASSVTLRANVLTF. The CDR3, as DNA: TGTGCCAGCAGCGTCACCCTAAGGGCCAACGTCCTGACTTTC.

The rearrangement uses TRBV19 and TRBJ1-1, with no clear D. The germline gives CDR1 LNHDA, CDR2 SQIVND (reference sequence). The CDR3 has 13 residues. Trimming left V 5 bases short and J 3 bases short, with 10 bases between. The CDR3 DNA follows: TGTGCCAGTAGTGCAGTCCAGGACACTGAAGCTTTCTTT. Its protein is CASSAVQDTEAFF. Together with reference TRBV19 and TRBJ1-1, the CDR3 gives the full variable domain: DGGITQSPKYLFRKEGQNVTLSCEQNLNHDAMYWYRQDPGQGLRLIYYSQIVNDFQKGDIAEGYSVSREKKESFPLTVTSAQKNPTAFYLCASSAVQDTEAFFGQGTRLTVV.

The chain combines TRBV7-3 with TRBJ1-6, with D perhaps TRBD1 (5 bases). CDR3 length: 13 residues. Germline lookup yields CDR1 SGHTA and CDR2 FQGTGA. V lost 1 base and J lost 12, with 10 bases in between. The CDR3 region has the DNA TGTGCCAGCAGCTTAAGGCAGGGAGGACCCCTCCACTTT. Its translation is CASSLRQGGPLHF. Full variable domain (missing parts from reference TRBV7-3 and TRBJ1-6): GAGVSQTPSNKVTEKGKYVELRCDPISGHTALYWYRQSLGQGPEFLIYFQGTGAADDSGLPNDRFFAVRPEGSVSTLKIQRTERGDSAVYLCASSLRQGGPLHFGNGTRLTVT.

The chain uses TRBV5-1 and TRBJ2-7; the D gene is possibly TRBD2 (7 bases). The length of the CDR3 is 15 residues. CDR1 is SGHRS, CDR2 YFSETQ, per germline. Trimming left V 4 bases short and J 2 bases short, with 16 bases between. The CDR3 DNA follows: TGCGCCAGCAGCCCCCGGGGGGCCGCCACCTACGAGCAGTACTTC. Amino acid sequence: CASSPRGAATYEQYF.